This passage covers 21 T cell receptor beta chains from one sample sequenced in a study of monozygotic twins with inflammatory bowel disease. From its re-call of the 5' RACE reads, TCRdb lists each CDR3 protein once, without DNA. The sample data list around 370,000 distinct CDR3 sequences. Specimen: blood. All receptors come from a human donor with ulcerative colitis or Crohn's disease, or a healthy co-twin of an affected twin (not recorded which).

This rearrangement joins TRBV18 to TRBJ1-6; TCRdb's D gene call, TRBD1, goes unchecked for lack of DNA. CDR3 length equals 15 residues. The V gene's germline CDR1 is KGHSH and CDR2 LQKENI. The CDR3 here is CASSPQTSGGSPLHF.

The genes are TRBV5-5 and TRBJ1-2; TCRdb's assignment of TRBD1 cannot be checked, as there is no DNA. CDR1 SGHKS and CDR2 YYEKEE come from the germline V gene (reference sequence). This CDR3 has 18 amino acids. The CDR3 protein is CASTLGPRDTNTDYGYTF.

The gene calls are TRBV30 and TRBJ1-1; the TRBD1 assignment by TCRdb is unverifiable without DNA. Per the germline V gene, CDR1 is GTSNPN and CDR2 is SVGIG (reference sequence). CDR3 length: 12 residues. The CDR3 sequence is CAWSWGGTEAFF.

The genes are TRBV24-1 and TRBJ2-2; TCRdb's D call, TRBD2, is unchecked because there is no DNA. The CDR3 consists of 18 residues. From germline, CDR1 is KGHDR and CDR2 SFDVKD. CDR3 residues: CATSDLPGSGPNTGELFF.

The rearrangement links TRBV4-1 to TRBJ2-7. In germline, CDR1 is MGHRA, CDR2 YSYEKL. This CDR3 is 16 amino acids long. The CDR3 spells CASSQRWVVGSYEQYF.

J is TRBJ1-4 and V is TRBV5-1; without DNA, the TCRdb call of TRBD1 cannot be checked. CDR3 size: 16 residues. Germline CDR1 reads SGHRS; CDR2 reads YFSETQ. CDR3 sequence: CASSSGTQKIGEKLFF.

The rearrangement uses TRBV19 and TRBJ1-1; with no DNA, the TCRdb D assignment of TRBD1 cannot be verified. Germline CDR1 LNHDA, CDR2 SQIVND (reference sequence). The CDR3 loop spans 16 amino acids. The CDR3 is CASSRDRVLLNTEAFF.

The rearrangement joins TRBV6-5 to TRBJ1-3; TCRdb calls TRBD1, which cannot be checked without DNA. This CDR3 has 16 amino acids. Germline CDR1 and CDR2: MNHEY and SVGAGI. The CDR3 sequence: CASSYSGTGVGNTIYF.

The rearrangement joins TRBV19 to TRBJ2-1; TCRdb gives TRBD1 as the D gene, but with no DNA this cannot be confirmed. CDR1 and CDR2 (germline): LNHDA, SQIVND (reference sequence). This CDR3 contains 14 residues. The CDR3 loop reads CASTPMRGEIEQFF.

The rearrangement links TRBV7-9 to TRBJ1-1. CDR1 SEHNR and CDR2 FQNEAQ come from the germline V gene (reference sequence). The CDR3 is made up of 15 amino acids. The CDR3 sequence is CASSLRMVGTTEAFF.

The V call is TRBV5-1, the J call TRBJ2-7; TCRdb calls TRBD1, which cannot be checked without DNA. Germline CDR1 and CDR2: SGHRS and YFSETQ. The CDR3 length is 16 residues. The CDR3 spells CASSLGLGGGSYEQYF.

The rearrangement joins TRBV5-1 to TRBJ2-3; with no DNA, the TCRdb D assignment of TRBD2 cannot be verified. The CDR3 length is 16 residues. Germline CDR1 is SGHRS and CDR2 is YFSETQ. This chain's CDR3 is CASSRLASGDVDTQYF. Filled out from reference TRBV5-1 and TRBJ2-3, the complete variable domain reads KAGVTQTPRYLIKTRGQQVTLSCSPISGHRSVSWYQQTPGQGLQFLFEYFSETQRNKGNFPGRFSGRQFSNSRSEMNVSTLELGDSALYLCASSRLASGDVDTQYFGPGTRLTVL.

V is TRBV20-1 and J is TRBJ1-1; TCRdb's D call of TRBD1 is untestable without DNA. CDR1 and CDR2 from the germline V gene are DFQATT and SNEGSKA (reference sequence). This CDR3 is 13 amino acids long. The CDR3 here is CSAALGTNTEAFF.

The chain couples TRBV3-1 to TRBJ1-1; TCRdb selects TRBD1, and the lack of DNA leaves this call unchecked. This CDR3 has 14 amino acids. In germline, CDR1 is LGHDT, CDR2 YNNKEL (reference sequence). The CDR3 is CASSQRQGLTEAFF.

The chain links TRBV4-2 to TRBJ2-1; absent DNA, TCRdb's TRBD2 call cannot be checked. The CDR3 totals 15 residues. Per the germline V gene, CDR1 is LGHNA and CDR2 is YNFKEQ. The CDR3 sequence is CASSLLAGGNNEQFF.

This sequence joins TRBV5-1 and TRBJ1-4; the D call of TRBD1 rests on TCRdb alone, since no DNA is present to check it. This CDR3 comprises 14 residues. The germline gives CDR1 SGHRS, CDR2 YFSETQ. The CDR3 spells CASSSGDEAGILFF.

This chain connects TRBV6-5 to TRBJ2-7; TCRdb reports TRBD2, a call that lacks DNA to check it against. The CDR3 has 12 residues. CDR1 and CDR2 from the germline V gene are MNHEY and SVGAGI. The CDR3: CASARDFYEQYF.

The V call is TRBV6-5, the J call TRBJ2-1; TCRdb's D call, TRBD1, is unchecked because there is no DNA. CDR1 is MNHEY, CDR2 SVGAGI, per germline. The CDR3 totals 15 residues. The CDR3 loop reads CASSYDREALNEQFF.

This sequence joins TRBV11-1 and TRBJ2-3. Germline V gives CDR1 SGHAT, CDR2 FQDESV (reference sequence). CDR3 length: 13 amino acids. CDR3 loop: CASSLVDGDTQYF.

The chain uses TRBV12-3 or TRBV12-4 and TRBJ1-6; there is no DNA to check the TCRdb D call of TRBD1. The CDR3 contains 17 residues. The CDR3: CASRRDSLSSYNSPLHF.

The chain uses TRBV5-5 and TRBJ1-2. In germline, CDR1 is SGHKS, CDR2 YYEKEE (reference sequence). The CDR3 has 13 residues. The chain's CDR3 is CASTETELYGYTF.